This entry lists 19 T cell receptor beta chains sequenced from one sample in a study of CD8+ T cells in alopecia areata. Sequencing templates came from extracted RNA that was reverse transcribed into cDNA. Measured with immunoSEQ multiplex PCR; TCRdb has only the in-frame clones, and not every one. Of around 300,000 clones in the sample, 60% were seen once. Described treatment: oral pan-JAK inhibitor, 5-10 mg twice daily. The specimen comprised CD4+ T cells sorted from blood, sampled at week 52, from a patient treated with tofacitinib. All receptors derive from a human donor with alopecia areata.

The chain carries TRBV2 and TRBJ2-2; no clear D gene. Trimming stripped 6 bases from V and 0 bases from J, with 8 bases between. CDR3 length equals 14 residues. Germline V gene data show CDR1 as SNHLY and CDR2 as FYNNEI. The CDR3 DNA follows: TGTGCCAGCAGGGAACTATCGAACACCGGGGAGCTGTTTTTT. It is translated as CASRELSNTGELFF.

Points on this clone: The sample holds other DNA sequences that translate to the same CDR3. The chain recombines TRBV5-1 with TRBJ2-5; D gene ambiguous. Germline lookup yields CDR1 SGHRS and CDR2 YFSETQ. The V and J ends lost 0 bases and 4 bases respectively, with 7 bases between them. The CDR3 extends over 13 amino acids. The CDR3 loop reads CASSLVLGETQYF. The CDR3 nucleotides read TGCGCCAGCAGCTTGGTTCTCGGAGAGACCCAGTACTTC.

This clone showed up just once. The chain joins TRBV7-2 to TRBJ2-5, with D possibly being TRBD1 or TRBD2 (7 bases each). Per germline, CDR1 SGHTA and CDR2 FQGNSA. The CDR3 extends over 15 amino acids. V lost 4 bases, J lost 4 bases, and 16 bases lay in between. The CDR3 nucleotides read TGTGCCAGCAGCTCCTTGACAGGGAGGGGAGAGACCCAGTACTTC. Protein sequence: CASSSLTGRGETQYF.

For the CDR3, the DNA is TGTGCCAGCAGCGCCCCAGCGAACTATAATTCACCCCTCCACTTT. Its protein is CASSAPANYNSPLHF. The chain employs TRBV9 and TRBJ1-6; unclear D gene. Germline V gene lookup returns CDR1 SGDLS and CDR2 YYNGEE. V shed 3 bases and J shed 3 bases, with 10 bases lying between them. The length of the CDR3 is 15 residues. Using reference TRBV9 and TRBJ1-6 for the parts outside the CDR3, the full variable domain is DSGVTQTPKHLITATGQRVTLRCSPRSGDLSVYWYQQSLDQGLQFLIQYYNGEERAKGNILERFSAQQFPDLHSELNLSSLELGDSALYFCASSAPANYNSPLHFGNGTRLTVT.

In this sample, this clone turned up a few times. This sequence joins TRBV29-1 and TRBJ2-5; 8 bases line up with TRBD2. V lost 7 bases and J lost 1; bases outside the gene matches: 11. This CDR3 has 15 residues. Germline CDR1 reads SQVTM; CDR2 reads ANQGSEA. In DNA, the CDR3 is TGCAGCGCGGGGGGGCCAGGGCGGTCCCAAGAGACCCAGTACTTC. Encoded protein: CSAGGPGRSQETQYF. Using reference TRBV29-1 and TRBJ2-5 for the parts outside the CDR3, the full variable domain is SAVISQKPSRDICQRGTSLTIQCQVDSQVTMMFWYRQQPGQSLTLIATANQGSEATYESGFVIDKFPISRPNLTFSTLTVSNMSPEDSSIYLCSAGGPGRSQETQYFGPGTRLLVL.

This clone appeared once. V usage is TRBV5-1 and J usage is TRBJ2-1, with TRBD2 matching 11 bases. The germline V gene has CDR1 SGHRS and CDR2 YFSETQ. With V trimmed by 4 bases and J by 8 bases, 11 bases remained unmatched. CDR3 size: 16 residues. This chain's CDR3 is CASSLALAGAMDEQFF. The CDR3 nucleotides read TGCGCCAGCAGCCTGGCACTAGCGGGGGCGATGGATGAGCAGTTCTTC.

This chain joins TRBV29-1 and TRBJ2-5; the D gene is possibly TRBD2 (5 bases). Matching the DNA end better, TRBJ2-7 makes the J call doubtful. CDR1 is SQVTM, CDR2 ANQGSEA, per germline. The CDR3 totals 11 residues. CDR3 in DNA: TGCAGCGCCCGGACTTCCTACGAGCAGTACTTC. As protein: CSARTSYEQYF.

The rearrangement links TRBV5-1 to TRBJ1-4; D possibly corresponds to TRBD1 (6 bases). CDR1 and CDR2 (germline): SGHRS, YFSETQ. The CDR3 totals 13 residues. V was trimmed by 4 bases and J by 7 bases, leaving 11 bases between them. Written as DNA, the CDR3 is TGCGCCAGCAGCGGCGGAGGGGGTGAAAAACTGTTTTTT. It specifies CASSGGGGEKLFF.

V is TRBV7-8 and J is TRBJ2-5; TRBD2 matches at 8 bases. The trim removed 5 bases at V and 2 bases at J, leaving 7 bases unmatched. The CDR3 is 15 residues long. Germline values: CDR1 SGHVS, CDR2 FQNEAQ. DNA for the CDR3: TGTGCCAGCAGCCCTGGGACTAGACTTCAAGAGACCCAGTACTTC. Residues: CASSPGTRLQETQYF.

This sequence joins TRBV4-1 and TRBJ2-1; D not resolved. This CDR3 comprises 15 residues. Germline CDR1 MGHRA, CDR2 YSYEKL. V was clipped by 0 bases and J by 7 bases, with 13 bases between them. CDR3 in amino acids: CASSQDPQSMNEQFF. CDR3 in DNA: TGCGCCAGCAGCCAAGATCCCCAGTCTATGAATGAGCAGTTCTTC.

This sequence joins TRBV4-2 and TRBJ2-3, with 8 bases aligning to TRBD2. V lost 1 base to trimming and J lost 6 bases; unmatched junction nucleotides: 6. Germline loops: CDR1 LGHNA, CDR2 YNFKEQ. CDR3 size: 15 residues. The CDR3 spells CASSQVPRGGDTQYF. The CDR3 coding sequence is TGTGCCAGCAGCCAAGTCCCTCGGGGGGGTGATACGCAGTATTTT.

The J gene is TRBJ2-2, the V gene TRBV29-1, with TRBD1 matching over 8 bases. V lost 7 bases to trimming and J lost 7 bases; unmatched junction nucleotides: 11. CDR1 and CDR2 from the germline V gene are SQVTM and ANQGSEA. This CDR3 spans 14 amino acids. CDR3 protein: CSGRQGAQGGELFF. CDR3 sequence (DNA): TGCAGCGGACGCCAGGGGGCTCAAGGCGGGGAGCTGTTTTTT.

Only one count was recorded for this clone. V gene TRBV6-5 combines with J gene TRBJ1-6; 7 bases match TRBD1. The CDR3 length is 14 residues. Germline CDR1 and CDR2: MNHEY and SVGAGI. V lost 10 bases and J lost 7; bases outside the gene matches: 10. The CDR3 reads CATSDRARNSPLHF. DNA of the CDR3: TGTGCCACCTCAGACAGGGCGAGGAATTCACCCCTCCACTTT.

For this clone: The sample has other DNA sequences that encode this CDR3 too. The V gene is TRBV9, the J gene TRBJ2-1, with 7 positions matching TRBD2. V shed 0 bases and J 0 bases; nucleotides not matched to a gene: 0. The germline V gene has CDR1 SGDLS and CDR2 YYNGEE. CDR3 length: 15 residues. CDR3 in amino acids: CASSVAGGSYNEQFF. Here the CDR3 DNA reads TGTGCCAGCAGCGTAGCGGGGGGCTCCTACAATGAGCAGTTCTTC.

The chain recombines TRBV30 with TRBJ2-5; a possible D gene is TRBD2 (6 bases). Looked up from germline, CDR1 is GTSNPN and CDR2 is SVGIG (reference sequence). This CDR3 contains 13 residues. Trimming stripped 3 bases from V and 6 bases from J, with 14 bases between. In nucleotides, the CDR3 is TGTGCCTGGAGCCGGGACCGCGGGAAGACCCAGTACTTC. It is translated as CAWSRDRGKTQYF.

The gene calls are TRBV9 and TRBJ1-1, with TRBD1 as a possible D gene (5 bases). Germline CDR1 and CDR2: SGDLS and YYNGEE. There are 12 residues in the CDR3. V lost 3 bases to trimming and J lost 7 bases, with 10 bases between them. This chain's CDR3 is CASSAGGDEAFF. CDR3 sequence (DNA): TGTGCCAGCAGCGCCGGGGGTGATGAAGCTTTCTTT.

The chain joins TRBV29-1 to TRBJ2-5, with unresolved D. Between the trimmed V and J ends, which lost 7 bases and 1 base, there was a span of 10 bases. The CDR3 is made up of 12 amino acids. Per the germline V gene, CDR1 is SQVTM and CDR2 is ANQGSEA. The CDR3 spells CSARHPQETQYF. The CDR3 DNA follows: TGCAGCGCCAGACACCCCCAAGAGACCCAGTACTTC. The full variable domain, in which reference TRBV29-1 and TRBJ2-5 provide the parts outside the CDR3, is SAVISQKPSRDICQRGTSLTIQCQVDSQVTMMFWYRQQPGQSLTLIATANQGSEATYESGFVIDKFPISRPNLTFSTLTVSNMSPEDSSIYLCSARHPQETQYFGPGTRLLVL.

The V gene is TRBV25-1, the J gene TRBJ1-4, with 8 nucleotides matching TRBD1. Losses at the gene ends were 4 bases for V and 2 bases for J; bases not matched to a gene: 6. In germline, CDR1 is MGHDK, CDR2 SYGVNS. CDR3 length equals 16 residues. The CDR3 sequence: CASSGPQGATNEKLFF. CDR3 coding DNA: TGTGCCAGCAGTGGGCCCCAGGGGGCGACTAATGAAAAACTGTTTTTT.

The chain recombines TRBV7-6 with TRBJ2-7; TRBD1 might be the D (5 bases). CDR1 is SGHVS and CDR2 is FNYEAQ in the germline V gene. V lost 5 bases to trimming and J lost 4 bases, with 9 bases between them. This CDR3 has 12 amino acids. Here the CDR3 reads CASSLQGYEQYF. The CDR3 DNA is TGTGCCAGCAGCCTGCAGGGATACGAGCAGTACTTC.